Below, 11 T cell receptor beta chains from the same sample are listed, as sequenced in a study of control samples from healthy donors and cancer patients. Only in-frame clones appear in the TCRdb table, and some are missing; sequencing was by immunoSEQ multiplex PCR. The sample contains fewer than 70,000 clones, about 95% of which appear only once. Source material: blood. The receptors here all came from a young man in good health.

The chain recombines TRBV19 with TRBJ1-1; a weak D match, TRBD1 (6 bases). V lost 2 bases and J lost 0, with 7 bases in between. The CDR3 covers 14 residues. Per the germline V gene, CDR1 is LNHDA and CDR2 is SQIVND (reference sequence). The DNA for the CDR3 is TGTGCCAGTAGTATAACAGGGCTGAACACTGAAGCTTTCTTT. It translates to CASSITGLNTEAFF.

The chain employs TRBV19 and TRBJ1-1; 9 nucleotides line up with TRBD1. Germline V gives CDR1 LNHDA, CDR2 SQIVND (reference sequence). The CDR3 is 16 amino acids. Losses at the gene ends were 4 bases for V and 5 bases for J; bases not matched to a gene: 11. CDR3 in DNA: TGTGCCAGTAGTACCGGACAGGGGACGTTGTATACTGAAGCTTTCTTT. It is translated as CASSTGQGTLYTEAFF. Looking up the rest from reference TRBV19 and TRBJ1-1 gives the full variable domain: DGGITQSPKYLFRKEGQNVTLSCEQNLNHDAMYWYRQDPGQGLRLIYYSQIVNDFQKGDIAEGYSVSREKKESFPLTVTSAQKNPTAFYLCASSTGQGTLYTEAFFGQGTRLTVV.

Here the CDR3 DNA reads TGTGCCAGTAGTAGAGGGACAGGTAATTCACCCCTCCACTTT. Translating gives CASSRGTGNSPLHF. V gene TRBV19 combines with J gene TRBJ1-6, with 8 bases identical to TRBD1. J lost 6 bases, V lost 4 bases, and 2 bases had no gene match. CDR3 length: 14 amino acids. The germline V gene encodes CDR1 LNHDA and CDR2 SQIVND (reference sequence).

The chain joins TRBV12-3 or TRBV12-4 to TRBJ1-1, with D tentatively TRBD1 (6 bases). Trimming took 3 bases from V and 10 from J, leaving 12 bases between them. CDR3 length: 12 amino acids. The CDR3 sequence is CASSFPGAGAFF. The CDR3 DNA follows: TGTGCCAGCAGTTTTCCGGGGGCTGGAGCTTTCTTT.

This rearrangement joins TRBV28 to TRBJ1-4; D is unclear. Germline V gene lookup returns CDR1 MDHEN and CDR2 SYDVKM. V lost 6 bases, J lost 6 bases, and 17 bases lay in between. This CDR3 has 15 residues. CDR3 coding DNA: TGTGCCAGCAGCCTGACTCCGGAGCTATATGAAAAACTGTTTTTT. Encoded protein: CASSLTPELYEKLFF.

This chain connects TRBV9 to TRBJ2-3; 8 nucleotides match TRBD2. Per the germline V gene, CDR1 is SGDLS and CDR2 is YYNGEE. CDR3 length: 16 residues. J gave up 2 bases and V 0 bases, and 5 bases lay outside the gene matches. CDR3 in amino acids: CASSVGVSGATDTQYF. The DNA for the CDR3 is TGTGCCAGCAGCGTAGGTGTTAGCGGGGCCACAGATACGCAGTATTTT. Looking up the rest from reference TRBV9 and TRBJ2-3 gives the full variable domain: DSGVTQTPKHLITATGQRVTLRCSPRSGDLSVYWYQQSLDQGLQFLIQYYNGEERAKGNILERFSAQQFPDLHSELNLSSLELGDSALYFCASSVGVSGATDTQYFGPGTRLTVL.

The chain uses TRBV30 and TRBJ1-1; tentatively, D is TRBD1 (6 bases). This CDR3 spans 15 amino acids. V was shortened by 3 bases and J by 2 bases, with 16 bases between the two germline ends. CDR1 GTSNPN and CDR2 SVGIG come from the germline V gene (reference sequence). The CDR3 DNA follows: TGTGCCTGGAGCGAAACCGGGACACAAAACACTGAAGCTTTCTTT. Translating it yields CAWSETGTQNTEAFF.

V and J are TRBV9 and TRBJ2-2; TRBD2 matches 8 bases. CDR3 length equals 18 residues. Looked up from germline, CDR1 is SGDLS and CDR2 is YYNGEE. V lost 3 bases and J lost 1; bases outside the gene matches: 11. CDR3 DNA: TGTGCCAGCAGCGCGATTAGCGGGGAGAACTTGAACACCGGGGAGCTGTTTTTT. Protein product: CASSAISGENLNTGELFF.

V usage is TRBV10-2 and J usage is TRBJ1-1; D call uncertain. CDR1 and CDR2 from the germline V gene are WSHSY and SAAADI. The CDR3 is made up of 13 amino acids. Trimming left V 3 bases short and J 1 base short, with 6 bases between. CDR3 sequence reads: CASSDTANTEAFF. Written as DNA, the CDR3 is TGCGCCAGCAGTGACACAGCGAACACTGAAGCTTTCTTT.

The rearrangement links TRBV30 to TRBJ1-3; no clear D. Trimming stripped 0 bases from V and 4 bases from J, with 4 bases between. The CDR3 sequence is 12 residues long. Germline values: CDR1 GTSNPN, CDR2 SVGIG (reference sequence). Here the CDR3 DNA reads TGTGCCTGGAGTGTGAGGGGAAACACCATATATTTT. It yields the protein CAWSVRGNTIYF.

CDR3 nucleotide sequence: TGTGCCAGCTCACCAGTCAACTCTGGAAACACCATATATTTT. This encodes CASSPVNSGNTIYF. J is TRBJ1-3 and V is TRBV18; D ambiguous. Trimming removed 2 bases at V and 0 bases at J, with 5 bases between. The CDR3 consists of 14 residues. Per germline, CDR1 KGHSH and CDR2 LQKENI.